This TCR beta chain was profiled in a study of cytomegalovirus exposure and HLA in healthy donors. As for the study in general: Within an early data release were around 80 million unique TCRs drawn from HLA-typed donors. Study-wide findings and caveats: The availability of immune exposure information extended only to CMV serostatus.

PCR used 60 Vbeta primers and 13 Jbeta primers. TCRdb's copy holds only in-frame clones and misses some; the assay was immunoSEQ multiplex PCR. Of about 100,000 clones in the sample, about four fifths are singletons; the top ten hold around 3%. About this clone itself: Its target is not known.

Between the trimmed V and J ends, which lost 5 bases and 1 base, there was a span of 12 bases. The CDR3 is 14 residues long. CDR1 is MNHEY, CDR2 SMNVEV, per germline (reference sequence). This cohort consisted of healthy bone marrow donors. This sequence originates from a female donor in good health and CMV-seropositive. Source material: PBMCs. The chain couples TRBV27 to TRBJ2-7, with a tentative D call TRBD2 (5 bases). CDR3: CASSPLTGSYEQYF. CDR3 coding DNA: TGTGCCAGCAGTCCATTAACGGGGTCCTACGAGCAGTACTTC.